Shown below are 27 T cell receptor beta chains from a single sample sequenced in a study of CD8 T cells in ankylosing spondylitis. TCRdb re-analysed the 5' RACE reads in MiXCR, keeping a single row per CDR3 protein. This sample has approximately 150,000 distinct CDR3 sequences, with approximately 48% found just once. The sample comprised synovial fluid, either unsorted or a sorted T cell fraction (not recorded which). Receptor source: a male donor with ankylosing spondylitis.

This rearrangement joins TRBV6-2 or TRBV6-3 to TRBJ2-6; 9 bases match TRBD1. J lost 0 bases, V lost 4 bases, and 7 bases had no gene match. This CDR3 is 18 amino acids long. Germline lookup yields CDR1 MNHEY and CDR2 SVGEGT. For the CDR3, the DNA is TGTGCCAGCAGTTCCTCCGGGACAGGGACCTCTGGGGCCAACGTCCTGACTTTC. Its protein product is CASSSSGTGTSGANVLTF.

This clonotype was observed many times. The chain couples TRBV15 to TRBJ2-7; perhaps TRBD2 as D (6 bases). The germline V gene has CDR1 LNHNV and CDR2 YYDKDF (reference sequence). The CDR3 runs to 15 residues. V lost 0 bases to trimming and J lost 3 bases, with 12 bases between them. Here the CDR3 DNA reads TGTGCCACCAGCAGAGATAAGGAGGGTATCTACGAGCAGTACTTC. It translates to CATSRDKEGIYEQYF.

The chain employs TRBV2 and TRBJ2-3; D might be TRBD2 (5 bases). Germline assignment: CDR1 SNHLY and CDR2 FYNNEI. The CDR3 consists of 16 residues. Deletions cut 1 base from V and 1 base from J, with 12 bases between. Here the CDR3 reads CASSEGLAPRTDTQYF. CDR3 nucleotides: TGTGCCAGCAGTGAAGGGCTAGCACCTCGCACAGATACGCAGTATTTT.

The genes are TRBV14 and TRBJ1-4, with D unresolved. V lost 1 base to trimming and J lost 3 bases, with 3 bases between them. The CDR3 has 13 amino acids. Germline CDR1 SGHDN, CDR2 FVKESK. The CDR3, as DNA: TGTGCCAGCAGCCAAGGCCCTAATGAAAAACTGTTTTTT. It encodes CASSQGPNEKLFF.

The chain carries TRBV4-2 and TRBJ2-5; D may be TRBD2 (6 bases). Trimming removed 4 bases at V and 5 bases at J, with 11 bases between. This CDR3 has 13 residues. Germline CDR1 LGHNA, CDR2 YNFKEQ. The CDR3 DNA follows: TGTGCCAGCAGCCCGCGGGACGAGGAGACCCAGTACTTC. It yields the protein CASSPRDEETQYF.

In this sample, this clonotype turned up a few times. The chain carries TRBV2 and TRBJ2-5; 10 bases are shared with TRBD2. J was trimmed by 4 bases and V by 0 bases; bases with no gene match: 5. CDR3 size: 16 residues. Germline V lookup: CDR1 SNHLY, CDR2 FYNNEI. CDR3 residues: CASSEAGTSVSETQYF. DNA of the CDR3: TGTGCCAGCAGTGAAGCTGGGACTAGCGTCTCAGAGACCCAGTACTTC.

The J gene is TRBJ2-2, the V gene TRBV20-1; 7 bases are a match to TRBD1. Germline CDR1 DFQATT, CDR2 SNEGSKA (reference sequence). The CDR3 is made up of 18 amino acids. The trim removed 3 bases at V and 4 bases at J, leaving 17 bases unmatched. The CDR3 here is CSARPASYRGSATGELFF. CDR3 nucleotides: TGCAGTGCTAGGCCCGCTTCCTACAGGGGAAGCGCCACCGGGGAGCTGTTTTTT.

The J gene is TRBJ2-1, the V gene TRBV4-3; no clear D. The CDR3 totals 17 residues. From germline, CDR1 is LGHNA and CDR2 YSLEER. Trimming stripped 3 bases from V and 0 bases from J, with 15 bases between. The CDR3: CASSHLISGVSYNEQFF. The CDR3 DNA reads TGCGCCAGCAGCCACTTGATTTCCGGAGTCTCCTACAATGAGCAGTTCTTC.

The rearrangement joins TRBV18 to TRBJ1-2; D call uncertain. In germline, CDR1 is KGHSH, CDR2 LQKENI. The CDR3 totals 14 residues. Deletions cut 4 bases from V and 1 base from J, with 10 bases between. The DNA of the CDR3 is TGTGCCAGCTCACGACATACCCTTAACTATGGCTACACCTTC. Translating gives CASSRHTLNYGYTF.

The chain's CDR3 is CASSSSWDSEAFF. CDR3 DNA: TGTGCCAGCAGCTCGAGCTGGGACAGCGAAGCTTTCTTT. This chain connects TRBV11-3 to TRBJ1-1, with TRBD1 identical over 7 bases. Germline CDR1 SGHNT, CDR2 YENEEA. The CDR3 spans 13 residues. The trim removed 4 bases at V and 8 bases at J, leaving 7 bases unmatched. Together with reference TRBV11-3 and TRBJ1-1, the CDR3 gives the full variable domain: EAGVVQSPRYKIIEKKQPVAFWCNPISGHNTLYWYLQNLGQGPELLIRYENEEAVDDSQLPKDRFSAERLKGVDSTLKIQPAELGDSAVYLCASSSSWDSEAFFGQGTRLTVV.

The rearrangement joins TRBV20-1 to TRBJ2-7; D tentatively reads TRBD1 or TRBD2 (5 bases each). V was trimmed by 4 bases and J by 7 bases, leaving 17 bases between them. Germline assignment: CDR1 DFQATT and CDR2 SNEGSKA (reference sequence). This CDR3 region has 13 residues. As DNA, the CDR3 is TGCAGTGCTACCGGGACCCAATCGGGGGAGCAGTACTTC. As protein: CSATGTQSGEQYF.

V is TRBV4-1 and J is TRBJ1-1, with a tentative D call TRBD1 (6 bases). The CDR3 sequence is 19 residues long. V lost 8 bases and J 3 bases, leaving 31 bases between the germline ends. The germline gives CDR1 MGHRA, CDR2 YSYEKL. The CDR3 sequence: CASRRILGENRVWDTEAFF. In DNA form, the CDR3 reads TGCGCCAGCCGTCGGATCCTAGGGGAGAACAGGGTCTGGGACACTGAAGCTTTCTTT.

V gene TRBV5-6 combines with J gene TRBJ1-4; maybe TRBD1 (6 bases). V was trimmed by 4 bases and J by 4 bases, leaving 17 bases between them. This CDR3 spans 16 amino acids. Looked up from germline, CDR1 is SGHDT and CDR2 is YYEEEE. The CDR3 protein is CASSLSGGGVNEKLFF. CDR3 sequence (DNA): TGTGCCAGCAGCCTTTCAGGCGGGGGCGTTAATGAAAAACTGTTTTTT.

This clonotype was seen only a few times. This rearrangement joins TRBV19 to TRBJ2-2, with D maybe TRBD1 (6 bases). The V end lost 5 bases, the J end lost 6 bases, and 13 bases lay between the germline ends. Per the germline V gene, CDR1 is LNHDA and CDR2 is SQIVND (reference sequence). This CDR3 has 14 residues. This CDR3 is CASSGHRDAGELFF. The CDR3 DNA is TGTGCCAGTAGTGGGCACAGGGACGCCGGGGAGCTGTTTTTT. The variable domain in full, completed from reference TRBV19 and TRBJ2-2, reads DGGITQSPKYLFRKEGQNVTLSCEQNLNHDAMYWYRQDPGQGLRLIYYSQIVNDFQKGDIAEGYSVSREKKESFPLTVTSAQKNPTAFYLCASSGHRDAGELFFGEGSRLTVL.

The V call is TRBV6-5, the J call TRBJ1-2; the match to TRBD1 covers 7 bases. The germline gives CDR1 MNHEY, CDR2 SVGAGI. Trimming took 3 bases from V and 6 from J; bases not matched to a gene: 7. The CDR3 is made up of 14 amino acids. For the CDR3, the DNA is TGTGCCAGCAGTTATCGAGGGGGCCCTGATGGCTACACCTTC. Its protein is CASSYRGGPDGYTF.

This clonotype showed up just once. The gene calls are TRBV6-2 or TRBV6-3 and TRBJ2-5; TRBD2 matches at 8 bases. Trimming removed 5 bases from V and 4 bases from J; junction bases left unmatched: 6. In germline, CDR1 is MNHEY, CDR2 SVGEGT. The CDR3 is 14 amino acids. The DNA for the CDR3 is TGTGCCAGCAGTCCCATCCGGGAGGGAGAGACCCAGTACTTC. Amino acids: CASSPIREGETQYF.

A few counts support this clonotype. This chain uses TRBV19 with TRBJ1-1; no clear D gene. From germline, CDR1 is LNHDA and CDR2 SQIVND (reference sequence). The germline V and J ends were trimmed by 3 bases and 1 base, with 12 bases remaining between them. The CDR3 runs to 15 residues. CDR3 region: CASSIAAQSNTEAFF. CDR3 DNA sequence: TGTGCCAGTAGTATCGCGGCACAATCGAACACTGAAGCTTTCTTT.

The chain is built from TRBV6-2 or TRBV6-3 and TRBJ2-7; 11 nucleotides align to TRBD2. CDR1 is MNHEY and CDR2 is SVGEGT in the germline V gene. Unmatched junction bases numbered 8, after V lost 6 bases and J lost 4 bases. The CDR3 extends over 15 amino acids. As DNA, the CDR3 is TGTGCCAGCAGCATACTAGCGGGAGCCGCTTACGAGCAGTACTTC. Protein: CASSILAGAAYEQYF.

This clonotype was counted a few times. The V and J genes are TRBV4-1 and TRBJ2-5, with D tentatively TRBD2 (6 bases). This CDR3 has 18 residues. The V gene lost 2 bases and the J gene lost 0 bases, with 19 bases spanning the gap. Looked up from germline, CDR1 is MGHRA and CDR2 is YSYEKL. The CDR3 nucleotides read TGCGCCAGCAGCCAATCGGGGATCCCTAGCGTGTACCAAGAGACCCAGTACTTC. Protein: CASSQSGIPSVYQETQYF.

This clonotype came up a few times. V usage is TRBV10-3 and J usage is TRBJ2-5; no clear D. Germline V gene data show CDR1 as ENHRY and CDR2 as SYGVKD. V dropped 5 bases and J dropped 0 bases, with 7 bases sitting between them. CDR3 length: 13 amino acids. In DNA, the CDR3 is TGTGCCATCAGTCCGGCAGACCAAGAGACCCAGTACTTC. Protein product: CAISPADQETQYF.

The rearrangement joins TRBV6-1 to TRBJ2-2; D perhaps matches TRBD2 (6 bases). Germline CDR1 MNHNS, CDR2 SASEGT. The CDR3 is 17 amino acids. Trimming took 5 bases from V and 3 from J, leaving 19 bases between them. The CDR3 DNA follows: TGTGCCAGCAGTACCAGCGAAGGAGGGGATTACACCGGGGAGCTGTTTTTT. Translated, it gives CASSTSEGGDYTGELFF.

This clonotype was observed a single time. The chain carries TRBV4-3 and TRBJ1-2, with D possibly matching TRBD1 (5 bases). The germline V gene has CDR1 LGHNA and CDR2 YSLEER. V lost 0 bases to trimming and J lost 8 bases, with 13 bases between them. There are 14 residues in the CDR3. CDR3 DNA sequence: TGCGCCAGCAGCCAAGACGGCAGGGTCTACGGCTACACCTTC. Protein sequence: CASSQDGRVYGYTF.

Only a few counts were recorded for this clonotype. V and J are TRBV10-3 and TRBJ1-1; D possibly corresponds to TRBD1 (6 bases). Trimming took 10 bases from V and 0 from J, leaving 12 bases between them. Germline lookup yields CDR1 ENHRY and CDR2 SYGVKD. The CDR3 contains 13 residues. CDR3 sequence: CATQGNMNTEAFF. CDR3 in DNA: TGTGCCACACAGGGTAACATGAACACTGAAGCTTTCTTT.

The sample holds a few counts of this clonotype. The V gene is TRBV7-8, the J gene TRBJ2-7; D is possibly TRBD1 (5 bases). Trimming cost V 1 base and J 1 base, with 8 bases left between them. This CDR3 region has 14 residues. Per the germline V gene, CDR1 is SGHVS and CDR2 is FQNEAQ. CDR3 coding DNA: TGTGCCAGCAGCTTAGGGGGCAAGTCCTACGAGCAGTACTTC. It encodes CASSLGGKSYEQYF.

This clonotype was found a few times. V usage is TRBV7-6 and J usage is TRBJ1-1; 8 bases fit TRBD1. Trimming removed 2 bases from V and 1 base from J; junction bases left unmatched: 6. CDR3 length equals 16 residues. Per germline, CDR1 SGHVS and CDR2 FNYEAQ. The CDR3 nucleotides read TGTGCCAGCAGCTTAATGCAGGGGGCGCAGAACACTGAAGCTTTCTTT. Translated, it gives CASSLMQGAQNTEAFF.

This chain links TRBV12-3 or TRBV12-4 with TRBJ1-5; TRBD1 matches 7 bases. Trimming removed 5 bases from V and 12 bases from J; junction bases left unmatched: 7. This CDR3 spans 12 amino acids. The CDR3 nucleotides are TGTGCCAGCAGTCAGGGACAGTCGGGCCAGCATTTT. Its translation: CASSQGQSGQHF.

V and J are TRBV7-9 and TRBJ2-1; 8 nucleotides align to TRBD2. Trimming removed 6 bases from V and 0 bases from J; junction bases left unmatched: 10. Germline CDR1 SEHNR, CDR2 FQNEAQ (reference sequence). The CDR3 runs to 17 residues. The CDR3 DNA is TGTGCCAGCAGTCCGAGCGGGAGTCCTTACTCCTACAATGAGCAGTTCTTC. Protein sequence: CASSPSGSPYSYNEQFF.